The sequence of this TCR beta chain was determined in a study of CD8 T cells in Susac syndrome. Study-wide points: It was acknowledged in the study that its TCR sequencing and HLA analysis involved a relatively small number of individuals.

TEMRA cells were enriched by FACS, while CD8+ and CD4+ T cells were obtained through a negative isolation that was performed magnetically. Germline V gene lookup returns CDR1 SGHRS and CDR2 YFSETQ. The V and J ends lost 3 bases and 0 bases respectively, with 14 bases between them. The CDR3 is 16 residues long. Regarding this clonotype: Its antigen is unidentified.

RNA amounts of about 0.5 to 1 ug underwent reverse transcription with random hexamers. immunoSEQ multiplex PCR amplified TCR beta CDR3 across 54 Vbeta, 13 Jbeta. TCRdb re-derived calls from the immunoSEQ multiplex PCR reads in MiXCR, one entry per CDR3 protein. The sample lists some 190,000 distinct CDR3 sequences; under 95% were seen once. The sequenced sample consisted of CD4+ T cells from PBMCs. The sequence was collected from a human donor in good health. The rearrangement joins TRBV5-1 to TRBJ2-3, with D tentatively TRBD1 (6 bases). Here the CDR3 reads CASSSLGTPSTDTQYF. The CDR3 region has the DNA TGCGCCAGCAGCTCTCTCGGGACACCTAGCACAGATACGCAGTATTTT.